This T cell receptor (beta chain) was sequenced during a study of blood T cell repertoires in COVID-19. Across the study: COVID-19 samples collected from the United States, Italy and Spain covered acute and convalescent phases. In each case, the material was cDNA or gDNA derived from T cells, B-cell-depleted T cells, or PBMCs.

Enrollment of patients from Seattle took place during active infection, with longitudinal follow-up. Per the authors' pipeline: Cell counts per sample came from amplifying reference gene primers. TCRdb's table, derived via immunoSEQ multiplex PCR, lists solely in-frame clones and lacks some. V and J calls and clone size are as listed in that table; D and trimming were resolved from the DNA. This sample carries over 150,000 clones, roughly 94% of them seen once, and the ten largest clones take 0.6% to 0.9%. Trimming took 5 bases from V and 3 from J; bases not matched to a gene: 3. CDR1 is MNHEY and CDR2 is SVGAGI in the germline V gene. The CDR3 totals 14 residues.

Sequencing was carried out using peripheral blood. The receptor was isolated from a man aged 30 to 39 with COVID-19, enrolled during active disease. The V and J genes are TRBV6-5 and TRBJ2-7, with 11 bases that match TRBD2. CDR3 protein: CASSTTSGIYEQYF. The CDR3 nucleotides read TGTGCCAGCAGTACGACTAGCGGGATCTACGAGCAGTACTTC.